The 32 T cell receptor beta chains in this list originate from one sample, sequenced in a study of siplizumab effects on memory and regulatory T cells. TCRdb's table, derived via immunoSEQ multiplex PCR, lists solely in-frame clones and lacks some. The sample holds 95,000 to 100,000 clones, around 90% seen once. The material sequenced was non-Treg CD4+ T cells sorted from blood. The origin of the receptors is a human donor in good health.

The V and J genes are TRBV9 and TRBJ2-7; D is perhaps TRBD1 or TRBD2 (6 bases each). Germline values: CDR1 SGDLS, CDR2 YYNGEE. V was trimmed by 4 bases and J by 7 bases, leaving 18 bases between them. The CDR3 is made up of 14 amino acids. The CDR3 is CASSTLSEGGEQYF. CDR3 nucleotide sequence: TGTGCCAGCAGCACACTCTCCGAGGGGGGTGAGCAGTACTTC. The full variable domain, completed using reference TRBV9 and TRBJ2-7, is DSGVTQTPKHLITATGQRVTLRCSPRSGDLSVYWYQQSLDQGLQFLIQYYNGEERAKGNILERFSAQQFPDLHSELNLSSLELGDSALYFCASSTLSEGGEQYFGPGTRLTVT.

The chain recombines TRBV7-9 with TRBJ1-2; a possible D gene is TRBD1 (5 bases). CDR1 and CDR2 from the germline V gene are SEHNR and FQNEAQ (reference sequence). The CDR3 has 14 amino acids. Trimming took 5 bases from V and 8 from J, leaving 18 bases between them. The CDR3: CASSPSSQGGGYTF. The CDR3 nucleotides read TGTGCCAGCAGCCCCTCAAGCCAGGGAGGCGGCTACACCTTC.

This chain uses TRBV23-1 with TRBJ2-1; D unclear. TRBV23-1 belongs to the ORF category, with a function that is uncertain. V was cut by 7 bases and J by 3 bases, with 10 bases left in between. The CDR3 contains 13 residues. The CDR3 reads CASTSDRYNEQFF. The CDR3 DNA reads TGCGCCAGCACCTCGGACCGCTACAATGAGCAGTTCTTC.

This sequence joins TRBV7-2 and TRBJ2-3; TRBD2 might be the D (5 bases). The CDR3 consists of 17 residues. Trimming pared 5 bases from V and 3 bases from J, leaving 21 bases between. CDR1 is SGHTA and CDR2 is FQGNSA in the germline V gene. The CDR3 DNA follows: TGTGCCAGCAGCCCTATTAGACCTGGCGGGTATACAGATACGCAGTATTTT. Amino acids: CASSPIRPGGYTDTQYF.

This chain connects TRBV28 to TRBJ1-1; 7 positions agree with TRBD1. V was clipped by 5 bases and J by 3 bases; unmatched bases: 3. The CDR3 runs 13 residues. Germline lookup yields CDR1 MDHEN and CDR2 SYDVKM. The CDR3 DNA reads TGTGCCAGCAGTCCACAGGGGTACACTGAAGCTTTCTTT. Its protein product is CASSPQGYTEAFF.

V gene TRBV29-1 combines with J gene TRBJ1-1; weak D call: TRBD1 (5 bases). Trimming stripped 7 bases from V and 7 bases from J, with 28 bases between. The CDR3 totals 16 residues. CDR1 and CDR2 (germline): SQVTM, ANQGSEA. This CDR3 is CSADHWGSGSAREAFF. DNA for the CDR3: TGCAGCGCCGATCACTGGGGGTCGGGGTCGGCACGTGAAGCTTTCTTT.

The chain joins TRBV7-9 to TRBJ1-1, with TRBD1 as a possible D gene (6 bases). The CDR3 extends over 16 amino acids. In germline, CDR1 is SEHNR, CDR2 FQNEAQ (reference sequence). The V end lost 6 bases, the J end lost 2 bases, and 19 bases lay between the germline ends. The CDR3 nucleotides are TGTGCCAGCAGATTGACGGGGGGGCGAGTAAACACTGAAGCTTTCTTT. Translated, it gives CASRLTGGRVNTEAFF.

The chain links TRBV28 to TRBJ2-3; 9 nucleotides agree with TRBD2. V shed 5 bases, J shed 4 bases, and the junction held 16 bases outside the gene matches. The CDR3 is 18 residues long. CDR1 and CDR2 (germline): MDHEN, SYDVKM. DNA for the CDR3: TGTGCCAGCAGTGCCCTCCGCCGCGCTAGCGGGGATCCAGATACGCAGTATTTT. Translated: CASSALRRASGDPDTQYF. The full variable domain, with the rest looked up from reference TRBV28 and TRBJ2-3, is DVKVTQSSRYLVKRTGEKVFLECVQDMDHENMFWYRQDPGLGLRLIYFSYDVKMKEKGDIPEGYSVSREKKERFSLILESASTNQTSMYLCASSALRRASGDPDTQYFGPGTRLTVL.

The chain links TRBV5-1 to TRBJ2-7; D could derive from TRBD1 or TRBD2 (5 bases each). This CDR3 contains 16 residues. The V end was cut by 4 bases, the J end by 7 bases, with 24 bases between. Germline CDR1 and CDR2: SGHRS and YFSETQ. CDR3 amino acids: CASSPSTVQGVREQYF. CDR3 in DNA: TGCGCCAGCAGCCCGTCAACGGTGCAGGGAGTGAGGGAGCAGTACTTC.

The genes are TRBV19 and TRBJ1-4; a weak D match, TRBD1 (5 bases). This CDR3 spans 14 amino acids. Per the germline V gene, CDR1 is LNHDA and CDR2 is SQIVND (reference sequence). The V end was cut by 3 bases, the J end by 7 bases, with 12 bases between. The DNA for the CDR3 is TGTGCCAGTAGTATTCAGGGAGGTGGTGAAAAACTGTTTTTT. It specifies CASSIQGGGEKLFF.

The chain employs TRBV18 and TRBJ2-6, with D unresolved. Germline values: CDR1 KGHSH, CDR2 LQKENI. This CDR3 has 16 amino acids. The V end lost 6 bases, the J end lost 2 bases, and 14 bases lay between the germline ends. DNA of the CDR3: TGTGCCAGCTCCCCCGCAAGATGGGCTGGGGCCAACGTCCTGACTTTC. Its protein is CASSPARWAGANVLTF.

This clone was seen a single time. The chain links TRBV27 to TRBJ2-2, with D perhaps TRBD2 (6 bases). CDR3 length: 15 residues. Trimming took 5 bases from V and 0 from J, leaving 10 bases between them. In germline, CDR1 is MNHEY, CDR2 SMNVEV (reference sequence). The CDR3 here is CASSKGLANTGELFF. CDR3 nucleotide sequence: TGTGCCAGCAGTAAGGGACTCGCGAACACCGGGGAGCTGTTTTTT.

The rearrangement uses TRBV10-2 and TRBJ1-5, with a weak D call TRBD1 (6 bases). CDR3 length: 16 amino acids. V was pared by 0 bases and J by 1 base, with 10 bases between. The germline CDR1 and CDR2 sequences are WSHSY and SAAADI. The CDR3 spells CASSESGGRSNQPQHF. CDR3 nucleotides: TGCGCCAGCAGTGAGTCAGGGGGACGGAGCAATCAGCCCCAGCATTTT.

The chain carries TRBV5-1 and TRBJ2-3; TRBD2 matches at 11 bases. The CDR3 contains 18 residues. The junction had 14 bases not matched to a gene; V was cut back by 6 bases and J by 2 bases. Germline CDR1 is SGHRS and CDR2 is YFSETQ. The CDR3 spells CASTLSGVSGRATDTQYF. DNA of the CDR3: TGCGCCAGCACCCTTTCGGGGGTTAGCGGGAGGGCCACAGATACGCAGTATTTT.

This clone was seen more than once but under ten times. For the CDR3, the DNA is TGTGCCAGCAGCCCGGACAGGGGAAACACTGAAGCTTTCTTT. Its translation is CASSPDRGNTEAFF. This chain connects TRBV6-6 to TRBJ1-1, with TRBD1 matching over 9 bases. V shed 6 bases, J shed 2 bases, and the junction held 4 bases outside the gene matches. The V gene's germline CDR1 is MNHNY and CDR2 SVGAGI (reference sequence). The CDR3 covers 14 residues.

The gene calls are TRBV6-6 and TRBJ2-6, with 8 bases identical to TRBD1. Germline values: CDR1 MNHNY, CDR2 SVGAGI (reference sequence). This CDR3 has 16 amino acids. The J segment lost 4 bases and the V segment lost 3 bases, leaving 5 bases of the junction unmatched. In DNA form, the CDR3 reads TGTGCCAGCAGTTATGGACAGGGTGGAGGGGCCAACGTCCTGACTTTC. Translated: CASSYGQGGGANVLTF.

This chain links TRBV6-1 with TRBJ1-2; D not resolved. V lost 5 bases and J lost 14, with 15 bases in between. Germline V lookup: CDR1 MNHNS, CDR2 SASEGT. The CDR3 sequence is 11 residues long. Here the CDR3 DNA reads TGTGCCAGCAGTTACGCGTCAGAGCAGACCTTC. Protein product: CASSYASEQTF.

The chain combines TRBV9 with TRBJ1-3; D not certain. Germline V CDR1 and CDR2: SGDLS, YYNGEE. The V end was cut by 0 bases, the J end by 0 bases, with 13 bases between. The CDR3 is 17 amino acids. The CDR3 here is CASSVVPAEVSGNTIYF. CDR3 bases: TGTGCCAGCAGCGTAGTCCCCGCTGAGGTCTCTGGAAACACCATATATTTT.

CDR3 DNA: TGTGCCAGCAGCTTAGAGGGGGGCTCCTACGAGCAGTACTTC. Amino acid sequence: CASSLEGGSYEQYF. The genes are TRBV7-2 and TRBJ2-7, with D perhaps matching TRBD1 or TRBD2 (6 bases each). This CDR3 region has 14 residues. Looked up from germline, CDR1 is SGHTA and CDR2 is FQGNSA. The germline V and J ends were trimmed by 1 base and 0 bases, with 7 bases remaining between them.

The chain carries TRBV15 and TRBJ1-2; the match to TRBD1 covers 10 bases. CDR1 LNHNV and CDR2 YYDKDF come from the germline V gene (reference sequence). The length of the CDR3 is 16 residues. The V and J ends lost 0 bases and 2 bases, in that order; junction bases with no gene match: 3. The DNA of the CDR3 is TGTGCCACCAGCAGAGATTCGGGACAGGGGAACTATGGCTACACCTTC. The encoded protein is CATSRDSGQGNYGYTF.

The chain uses TRBV19 and TRBJ2-7; D is uncertain. Trimming cost V 3 bases and J 8 bases, with 11 bases left between them. The CDR3 length is 12 residues. Germline CDR1 LNHDA, CDR2 SQIVND (reference sequence). CDR3 coding DNA: TGTGCCAGTAGTATTCCCCCCGGCAAGCAGTACTTC. Translated: CASSIPPGKQYF.

The chain is built from TRBV6-6 and TRBJ2-1, with D maybe TRBD2 (6 bases). CDR3 size: 11 residues. Germline CDR1 is MNHNY and CDR2 is SVGAGI (reference sequence). V gave up 9 bases and J gave up 5 bases, with 8 bases separating them. CDR3 amino acids: CARWTNNEQFF. CDR3 sequence (DNA): TGTGCCAGATGGACTAACAATGAGCAGTTCTTC.

This clone was picked up a small number of times. The CDR3: CSYGVYNEQFF. The CDR3 DNA reads TGCAGCTACGGGGTCTACAATGAGCAGTTCTTC. The rearrangement joins TRBV29-1 to TRBJ2-1; possibly TRBD2 for D (5 bases). The CDR3 is 11 amino acids. Germline CDR1 SQVTM, CDR2 ANQGSEA. Deletions cut 8 bases from V and 3 bases from J, with 8 bases between.

Worth noting for this clone: Other DNA sequences in the same sample also yield this CDR3. The gene calls are TRBV2 and TRBJ1-1; D uncertain. Germline CDR1 SNHLY, CDR2 FYNNEI. V was trimmed by 6 bases and J by 1 base, leaving 9 bases between them. CDR3 length: 13 residues. CDR3 residues: CASRLQENTEAFF. Here the CDR3 DNA reads TGTGCCAGCAGACTTCAGGAGAACACTGAAGCTTTCTTT. The full variable domain, its missing parts supplied by reference TRBV2 and TRBJ1-1, is EPEVTQTPSHQVTQMGQEVILRCVPISNHLYFYWYRQILGQKVEFLVSFYNNEISEKSEIFDDQFSVERPDGSNFTLKIRSTKLEDSAMYFCASRLQENTEAFFGQGTRLTVV.

This chain joins TRBV7-9 and TRBJ2-3, with 7 bases fitting TRBD2. Germline V gene lookup returns CDR1 SEHNR and CDR2 FQNEAQ (reference sequence). The CDR3 spans 14 residues. The V and J ends lost 5 bases and 2 bases, in that order; junction bases with no gene match: 4. CDR3 DNA sequence: TGTGCCAGCAGCGTGGGACTAAACACAGATACGCAGTATTTT. It yields the protein CASSVGLNTDTQYF.

This rearrangement joins TRBV27 to TRBJ1-2; 7 bases are shared with TRBD1. The CDR3 covers 13 residues. V shed 6 bases and J 6 bases; nucleotides not matched to a gene: 7. The germline gives CDR1 MNHEY, CDR2 SMNVEV (reference sequence). CDR3: CASRRQGMDGYTF. As DNA, the CDR3 is TGTGCCAGCAGGAGACAGGGAATGGATGGCTACACCTTC.

The chain joins TRBV5-1 to TRBJ2-5; 7 nucleotides line up with TRBD2. J was trimmed by 2 bases and V by 4 bases; bases with no gene match: 5. The V gene's germline CDR1 is SGHRS and CDR2 YFSETQ. The CDR3 runs 14 residues. In DNA form, the CDR3 reads TGCGCCAGCAGCCTCGGGCGGGGGCAAGAGACCCAGTACTTC. This codes for CASSLGRGQETQYF.

The rearrangement links TRBV27 to TRBJ2-1; 13 bases fit TRBD2. There are 15 residues in the CDR3. Looked up from germline, CDR1 is MNHEY and CDR2 is SMNVEV (reference sequence). Trimming took 2 bases from V and 10 from J; bases not matched to a gene: 5. The CDR3 here is CASSLRLAGGREQFF. The CDR3 region has the DNA TGTGCCAGCAGTTTAAGACTAGCGGGAGGTAGAGAGCAGTTCTTC.

V is TRBV19 and J is TRBJ2-1; tentatively, D is TRBD1 (5 bases). Trimming left V 7 bases short and J 5 bases short, with 18 bases between. There are 15 residues in the CDR3. Germline V CDR1 and CDR2: LNHDA, SQIVND (reference sequence). The CDR3 DNA follows: TGTGCCAGTACTAAATTCCTTGGACAAAACAATGAGCAGTTCTTC. Amino acid sequence: CASTKFLGQNNEQFF.

This clone was recorded once. The J gene is TRBJ2-7, the V gene TRBV21-1; the table names TRBD2, a call not compared with the DNA. TRBV21-1 is a known pseudogene. The CDR3 runs 15 residues. DNA for the CDR3: TGTGCCAGCAGCAATATTGGAGGGTTCTCCTACGAGCAGTACTTC. This encodes CASSNIGGFSYEQYF.

V usage is TRBV19 and J usage is TRBJ2-7; 9 nucleotides align to TRBD1. This CDR3 has 15 amino acids. The J segment lost 4 bases and the V segment lost 6 bases, leaving 10 bases of the junction unmatched. CDR1 is LNHDA and CDR2 is SQIVND in the germline V gene (reference sequence). Written as DNA, the CDR3 is TGTGCCAGTAGCCATACGGGACAGGGCTTATACGAGCAGTACTTC. Translating it yields CASSHTGQGLYEQYF.

The chain joins TRBV2 to TRBJ2-7; the D is unclear. Germline CDR1 and CDR2: SNHLY and FYNNEI. CDR3 length: 14 amino acids. With 5 bases removed from V and 7 bases from J, the gap between germline ends came to 18 bases. CDR3 in amino acids: CASSRATARVEQYF. In DNA, the CDR3 is TGTGCCAGCAGTCGTGCGACGGCCCGGGTTGAGCAGTACTTC.